This TCR beta chain was documented in a study of PD-L1 blockade in urothelial cancer. The CDR3 has 15 residues. V lost 3 bases and J lost 4; bases outside the gene matches: 7. Germline V gene sequence: CDR1 LNHNV, CDR2 YYDKDF (reference sequence). The time point here: peripheral blood 6 weeks after treatment start. The authors spiked synthetic TCR analog templates into each PCR. Generated by immunoSEQ multiplex PCR, the TCRdb table keeps only in-frame clones and is missing some. The table has 25,000 to 30,000 clones, 79% seen once; the top ten hold around 3.4%. This TCR was recovered from a man aged 70-80 years with urothelial cancer. This chain connects TRBV15 to TRBJ1-2; TRBD1 matches at 8 bases. Sequenced material: PBMCs, taken around atezolizumab (anti-PD-L1) treatment. CDR3 in DNA: TGTGCCACCAGCAGGGACAGGGAGGAGTTCTATGGCTACACCTTC. Encoded protein: CATSRDREEFYGYTF.